This entry lists 27 T cell receptor beta chains sequenced from one sample in a study of control samples from healthy donors and cancer patients. Libraries were prepared by immunoSEQ multiplex PCR; TCRdb keeps only in-frame clonotypes and omits some of them. The sample contains roughly 100,000 clones, more than 85% of which appear only once. Sequenced input: PBMCs. Receptors originate from a man aged 55 to 70 with lung cancer.

The chain links TRBV6-2 or TRBV6-3 to TRBJ1-2; the D is unclear. From germline, CDR1 is MNHEY and CDR2 SVGEGT. The CDR3 spans 15 residues. V was clipped by 2 bases and J by 5 bases, with 15 bases between them. In DNA form, the CDR3 reads TGTGCCAGCAGTTACCTAGCAAAGGCGTTTTATGGCTACACCTTC. Translated: CASSYLAKAFYGYTF.

This chain's CDR3 is CASSRDRLGEQYV. The CDR3 bases are TGTGCCAGCAGCCGGGACAGATTGGGCGAGCAGTACGTC. J is TRBJ2-7 and V is TRBV6-6, with 7 bases aligning to TRBD1. The ends lost 6 bases at V and 6 bases at J; junction bases unmatched: 8. The CDR3 runs to 13 residues. Germline V lookup: CDR1 MNHNY, CDR2 SVGAGI (reference sequence).

The chain links TRBV12-5 to TRBJ2-1, with D tentatively TRBD2 (6 bases). The CDR3 extends over 15 amino acids. Trimming removed 4 bases from V and 4 bases from J, with 14 bases in between. Germline V gives CDR1 LGHNT, CDR2 FRNRAP. The CDR3 protein is CASGSAGGGYNEQFF. DNA of the CDR3: TGTGCTAGTGGTTCAGCCGGGGGAGGTTACAATGAGCAGTTCTTC.

Notes on this clone: One end of the junction varies from germline; a read error may be responsible. The CDR3 sequence: CASSQAGGNAGELFF. The CDR3, as DNA: TGCGCCAGCAGCCAAGCCGGAGGGAACGCCGGGGAGCTGTTTTTT. V usage is TRBV4-1 and J usage is TRBJ2-2; tentative D call: TRBD2 (6 bases). The CDR3 totals 15 residues. Germline values: CDR1 MGHRA, CDR2 YSYEKL.

CDR3 sequence (DNA): TGTGCCAGCAGCTTAGCAGAGGGGGCAAGGTCTGAAGCTTTCTTT. Its protein is CASSLAEGARSEAFF. The rearrangement joins TRBV7-3 to TRBJ1-1, with 7 bases identical to TRBD1. CDR1 and CDR2 (germline): SGHTA, FQGTGA. Unmatched junction bases numbered 9, after V lost 2 bases and J lost 6 bases. This CDR3 is 15 amino acids long.

The chain joins TRBV19 to TRBJ1-2; TRBD1 agrees at 10 bases. Germline trimming cut 5 bases from V and 0 bases from J; bases unmatched to any gene: 6. Germline CDR1 LNHDA, CDR2 SQIVND (reference sequence). The CDR3 loop spans 16 amino acids. The CDR3, as DNA: TGTGCCAGTAGTTCCGGGACAGGGGTTACTAACTATGGCTACACCTTC. Amino acids: CASSSGTGVTNYGYTF.

The J gene is TRBJ1-5, the V gene TRBV3-1 (or the pseudogene TRBV3-2); D is possibly TRBD1 (6 bases). Germline V gene sequence: CDR1 LGHDT, CDR2 YNNKEL (reference sequence). Trimming removed 0 bases from V and 3 bases from J, with 18 bases in between. This CDR3 spans 18 amino acids. CDR3 in amino acids: CASSQDPRWGQNNQPQHF. CDR3 DNA: TGTGCCAGCAGCCAAGACCCGAGGTGGGGGCAGAACAATCAGCCCCAGCATTTT.

This clone has ten or more counts. V gene TRBV10-2 combines with J gene TRBJ2-7, with 15 bases lining up with TRBD2. V lost 7 bases to trimming and J lost 4 bases; unmatched junction nucleotides: 8. Per germline, CDR1 WSHSY and CDR2 SAAADI. CDR3 length equals 16 residues. The CDR3 DNA sequence: TGCGCCAGCACGAGGACTAGCGGGGGGGCCGGGTACGAGCAGTACTTC. Translating it yields CASTRTSGGAGYEQYF.

There are a few counts of this clone. The chain employs TRBV30 and TRBJ1-6, with 7 bases lining up with TRBD1. V trimming: 2 bases; J trimming: 10 bases; junction bases outside the gene matches: 11. This CDR3 has 15 residues. Per the germline V gene, CDR1 is GTSNPN and CDR2 is SVGIG (reference sequence). The chain's CDR3 is CAWSPRTGLGSPLHF. In DNA, the CDR3 is TGTGCCTGGAGTCCCCGGACAGGTTTGGGATCACCCCTCCACTTT.

The rearrangement links TRBV18 to TRBJ1-4; no definite D call. V lost 1 base and J lost 4, with 13 bases in between. The length of the CDR3 is 16 residues. Germline values: CDR1 KGHSH, CDR2 LQKENI. The CDR3 protein is CASSPLKAQINEKLFF. CDR3 nucleotides: TGTGCCAGCTCACCACTCAAGGCACAGATTAATGAAAAACTGTTTTTT.

This clone appeared a single time. V and J are TRBV18 and TRBJ2-3; D tentatively fits TRBD1 or TRBD2 (5 bases each). Trimming stripped 3 bases from V and 1 base from J, with 11 bases between. The CDR3 has 15 amino acids. The germline gives CDR1 KGHSH, CDR2 LQKENI. The CDR3 region has the DNA TGTGCCAGCTCACCGGTTGTGGGGGGCACAGATACGCAGTATTTT. This codes for CASSPVVGGTDTQYF.

J is TRBJ1-5 and V is TRBV11-2, with a weak D call TRBD1 (5 bases). V dropped 1 base and J dropped 8 bases, with 18 bases sitting between them. Germline V gene lookup returns CDR1 SGHAT and CDR2 FQNNGV. This CDR3 region has 16 residues. This chain's CDR3 is CASSLVAGIPGEPQHF. Written as DNA, the CDR3 is TGTGCCAGCAGCTTAGTAGCAGGGATTCCTGGGGAGCCCCAGCATTTT.

V is TRBV10-2 and J is TRBJ2-1, with 9 positions matching TRBD1. Germline loops: CDR1 WSHSY, CDR2 SAAADI. J lost 8 bases, V lost 10 bases, and 9 bases had no gene match. This CDR3 comprises 13 residues. The CDR3 here is CATSGQGVDEQFF. The CDR3 DNA is TGCGCCACCTCGGGACAGGGTGTCGATGAGCAGTTCTTC.

The rearrangement uses TRBV6-5 and TRBJ1-1, with D unresolved. V lost 2 bases to trimming and J lost 1 base, with 11 bases between them. This CDR3 comprises 15 residues. Germline values: CDR1 MNHEY, CDR2 SVGAGI. The CDR3 loop is CASSYMGGWNTEAFF. The CDR3 DNA reads as TGTGCCAGCAGTTACATGGGTGGGTGGAACACTGAAGCTTTCTTT.

The V and J genes are TRBV19 and TRBJ2-1; D remains unclear. Germline V lookup: CDR1 LNHDA, CDR2 SQIVND (reference sequence). Trimming took 2 bases from V and 0 from J, leaving 11 bases between them. This CDR3 contains 16 residues. The CDR3 is CASSIILLSSYNEQFF. CDR3 nucleotide sequence: TGTGCCAGTAGTATAATTCTGTTAAGCTCCTACAATGAGCAGTTCTTC.

CDR3 region: CASTGQFQETQYF. The CDR3, as DNA: TGCGCCAGCACCGGACAGTTCCAAGAGACCCAGTACTTC. The chain recombines TRBV5-1 with TRBJ2-5, with a tentative D call TRBD1 (6 bases). Germline lookup yields CDR1 SGHRS and CDR2 YFSETQ. The ends were cut back, 6 bases at V and 1 base at J, with 10 bases in the middle. This CDR3 spans 13 amino acids. The variable domain in full, with the rest retrieved from reference TRBV5-1 and TRBJ2-5, is KAGVTQTPRYLIKTRGQQVTLSCSPISGHRSVSWYQQTPGQGLQFLFEYFSETQRNKGNFPGRFSGRQFSNSRSEMNVSTLELGDSALYLCASTGQFQETQYFGPGTRLLVL.

The chain joins TRBV24-1 to TRBJ2-5, with D perhaps TRBD2 (5 bases). This CDR3 is 13 amino acids long. Germline V gene sequence: CDR1 KGHDR, CDR2 SFDVKD. V gave up 5 bases and J gave up 5 bases, with 11 bases separating them. The CDR3 nucleotides are TGTGCCACCAGTGTCGCGACGGGGGAGACCCAGTACTTC. Translating gives CATSVATGETQYF.

This chain links TRBV6-4 with TRBJ2-1; 7 nucleotides align to TRBD1. The V gene end was trimmed by 4 bases and the J gene end by 7 bases; junction bases not matched to a gene: 10. This CDR3 has 15 residues. Germline V gene data show CDR1 as MRHNA and CDR2 as SNTAGT. The CDR3 DNA follows: TGTGCCAGCAGTGCCTTTGAGGGGGCAAAAAATGAGCAGTTCTTC. Translating gives CASSAFEGAKNEQFF.

Regarding this clone: Other DNA sequences in this sample translate to the same CDR3. The chain recombines TRBV25-1 with TRBJ2-2; D uncertain. V lost 1 base and J 5 bases, leaving 8 bases between the germline ends. CDR1 MGHDK and CDR2 SYGVNS come from the germline V gene. CDR3 length: 14 residues. The CDR3 sequence is CASSESLGTGELFF. In nucleotides, the CDR3 is TGTGCCAGCAGTGAATCCCTGGGAACCGGGGAGCTGTTTTTT.

The chain links TRBV24-1 to TRBJ1-2; no clear D. Germline lookup yields CDR1 KGHDR and CDR2 SFDVKD. The CDR3 loop spans 15 amino acids. V shed 4 bases and J shed 4 bases, with 15 bases lying between them. CDR3 nucleotide sequence: TGTGCCACCAGTGACTCAACGGCGGACCTCTATGGCTACACCTTC. It translates to CATSDSTADLYGYTF.

The chain links TRBV4-1 to TRBJ1-5, with D tentatively TRBD1 (6 bases). The CDR3 totals 15 residues. Germline assignment: CDR1 MGHRA and CDR2 YSYEKL. V shed 0 bases and J shed 6 bases, with 12 bases lying between them. The CDR3 spells CASSQETGSGQPQHF. For the CDR3, the DNA is TGCGCCAGCAGCCAAGAAACAGGGTCAGGTCAGCCCCAGCATTTT.

With respect to this clone: One end of the junction does not line up with germline, which may come from a read error. The chain is built from TRBV6-6 and TRBJ1-1; D is ambiguous. This CDR3 has 13 amino acids. Germline CDR1 is MNHNY and CDR2 is SVGAGI (reference sequence). The CDR3 spells CASSLIQNIEAFF. CDR3 DNA: TGTGCCAGCAGCCTTATCCAGAACATTGAAGCTTTCTTT.

This rearrangement joins TRBV5-1 to TRBJ2-1, with 9 bases aligning to TRBD1. In germline, CDR1 is SGHRS, CDR2 YFSETQ. This CDR3 has 16 residues. The J segment lost 2 bases and the V segment lost 4 bases, leaving 7 bases of the junction unmatched. In DNA form, the CDR3 reads TGCGCCAGCAGCCTCCCGACAGGGGGAACCTACAATGAGCAGTTCTTC. Translated: CASSLPTGGTYNEQFF.

The chain couples TRBV7-9 to TRBJ1-1, with 10 bases fitting TRBD1. CDR1 is SEHNR and CDR2 is FQNEAQ in the germline V gene (reference sequence). V shed 1 base and J 5 bases; nucleotides not matched to a gene: 4. The CDR3 sequence is 15 residues long. The CDR3 protein is CASSLVGQGGTEAFF. The CDR3 coding sequence is TGTGCCAGCAGCTTAGTAGGACAGGGGGGAACTGAAGCTTTCTTT.

Turning to this clone: The junction departs from the called germline gene at one end, perhaps through a read error. V is TRBV24-1 and J is TRBJ2-2, with 9 nucleotides matching TRBD1. This CDR3 region has 17 residues. Germline V gene lookup returns CDR1 KGHDR and CDR2 SFDVKD. CDR3 region: CATSDSAPGTGKGGLFF. In nucleotides, the CDR3 is TGTGCCACCAGTGATTCCGCACCCGGGACAGGGAAGGGGGGGCTGTTTTTT.

The J gene is TRBJ2-7, the V gene TRBV5-6; 7 bases align to TRBD1. The CDR3 totals 16 residues. Germline CDR1 SGHDT, CDR2 YYEEEE. V shed 4 bases and J 1 base; nucleotides not matched to a gene: 11. CDR3 nucleotide sequence: TGTGCCAGCAGCCCCGGGACAGAATGGGGGTCCTACGAGCAGTACTTC. Translation: CASSPGTEWGSYEQYF. Filled out from reference TRBV5-6 and TRBJ2-7, the complete variable domain reads DAGVTQSPTHLIKTRGQQVTLRCSPKSGHDTVSWYQQALGQGPQFIFQYYEEEERQRGNFPDRFSGHQFPNYSSELNVNALLLGDSALYLCASSPGTEWGSYEQYFGPGTRLTVT.

J is TRBJ2-2 and V is TRBV29-1; 7 bases map to TRBD2. Germline V gene sequence: CDR1 SQVTM, CDR2 ANQGSEA. The CDR3 runs to 15 residues. J gave up 0 bases and V 4 bases, and 5 bases lay outside the gene matches. CDR3 in amino acids: CSVGPGGTNTGELFF. The DNA of the CDR3 is TGCAGCGTTGGGCCGGGGGGAACGAACACCGGGGAGCTGTTTTTT.